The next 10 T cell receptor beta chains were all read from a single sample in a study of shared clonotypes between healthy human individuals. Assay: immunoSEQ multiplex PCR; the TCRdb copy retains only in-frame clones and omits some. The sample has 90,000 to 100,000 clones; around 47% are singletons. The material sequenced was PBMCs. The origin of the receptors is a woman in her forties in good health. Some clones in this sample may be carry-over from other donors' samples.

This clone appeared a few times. CDR3 coding DNA: TGTGCCAGCAGTTTGGGCAGGGGCGACGAGCAGTACTTC. Translating it yields CASSLGRGDEQYF. The V gene is TRBV28, the J gene TRBJ2-7, with D possibly being TRBD1 (6 bases). V gave up 3 bases and J gave up 5 bases, with 11 bases separating them. Germline assignment: CDR1 MDHEN and CDR2 SYDVKM. The CDR3 loop spans 13 amino acids.

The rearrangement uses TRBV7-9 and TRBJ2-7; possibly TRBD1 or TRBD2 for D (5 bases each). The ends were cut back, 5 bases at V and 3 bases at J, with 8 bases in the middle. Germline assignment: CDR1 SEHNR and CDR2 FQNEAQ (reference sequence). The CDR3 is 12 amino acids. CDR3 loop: CASSRDLYEQYF. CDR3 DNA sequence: TGTGCCAGCAGCCGGGACCTCTACGAGCAGTACTTC.

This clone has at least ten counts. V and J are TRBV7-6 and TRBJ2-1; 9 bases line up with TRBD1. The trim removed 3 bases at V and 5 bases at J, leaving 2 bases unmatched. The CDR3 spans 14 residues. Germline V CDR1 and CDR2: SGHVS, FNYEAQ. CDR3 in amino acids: CASSLDRGNNEQFF. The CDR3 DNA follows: TGTGCCAGCAGCTTGGACAGGGGTAACAATGAGCAGTTCTTC.

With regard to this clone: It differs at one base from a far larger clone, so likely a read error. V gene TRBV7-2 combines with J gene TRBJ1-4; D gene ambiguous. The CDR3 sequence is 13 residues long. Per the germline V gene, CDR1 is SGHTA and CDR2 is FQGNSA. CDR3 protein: CASSPNWSGKLSF. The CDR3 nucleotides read TGTGCCAGCAGCCCAAACTGGTCGGGAAAACTGTCTTTT.

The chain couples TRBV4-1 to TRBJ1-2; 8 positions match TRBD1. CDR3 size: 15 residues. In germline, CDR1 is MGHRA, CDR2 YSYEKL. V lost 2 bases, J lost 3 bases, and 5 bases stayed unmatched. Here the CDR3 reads CASSQPTGVDYGYTF. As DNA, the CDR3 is TGCGCCAGCAGCCAACCGACAGGGGTTGACTATGGCTACACCTTC.

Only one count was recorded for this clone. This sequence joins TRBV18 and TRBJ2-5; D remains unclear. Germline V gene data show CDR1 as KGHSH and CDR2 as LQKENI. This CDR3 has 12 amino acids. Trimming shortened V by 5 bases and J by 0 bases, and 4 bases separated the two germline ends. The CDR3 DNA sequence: TGTGCCAGCTCAACAAACCAAGAGACCCAGTACTTC. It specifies CASSTNQETQYF.

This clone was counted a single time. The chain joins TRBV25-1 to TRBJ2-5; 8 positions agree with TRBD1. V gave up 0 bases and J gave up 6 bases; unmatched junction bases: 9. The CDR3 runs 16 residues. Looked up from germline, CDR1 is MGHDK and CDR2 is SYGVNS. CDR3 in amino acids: CASSEYGQGARKTQYF. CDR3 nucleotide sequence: TGTGCCAGCAGTGAATACGGCCAGGGGGCGAGAAAGACCCAGTACTTC.

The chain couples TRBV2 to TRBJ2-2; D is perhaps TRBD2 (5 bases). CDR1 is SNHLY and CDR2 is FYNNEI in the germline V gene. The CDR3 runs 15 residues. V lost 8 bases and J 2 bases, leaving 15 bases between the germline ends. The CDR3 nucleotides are TGTGCCAGCGACGTAGCGAAACCCAACACCGGGGAGCTGTTTTTT. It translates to CASDVAKPNTGELFF.

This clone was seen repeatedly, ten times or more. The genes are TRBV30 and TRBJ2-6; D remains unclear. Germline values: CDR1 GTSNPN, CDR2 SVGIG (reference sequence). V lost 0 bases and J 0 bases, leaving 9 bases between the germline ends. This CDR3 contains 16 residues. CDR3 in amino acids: CAWSVVGDSGANVLTF. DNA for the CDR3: TGTGCCTGGAGTGTTGTAGGAGACTCTGGGGCCAACGTCCTGACTTTC. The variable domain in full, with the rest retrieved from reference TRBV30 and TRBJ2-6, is SQTIHQWPATLVQPVGSPLSLECTVEGTSNPNLYWYRQAAGRGLQLLFYSVGIGQISSEVPQNLSASRPQDRQFILSSKKLLLSDSGFYLCAWSVVGDSGANVLTFGAGSRLTVL.

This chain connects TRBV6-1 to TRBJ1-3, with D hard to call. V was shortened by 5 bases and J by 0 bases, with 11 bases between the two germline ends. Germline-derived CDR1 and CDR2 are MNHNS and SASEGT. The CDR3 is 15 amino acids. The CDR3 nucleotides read TGTGCCAGCAGTTCACAATGGGACTCTGGAAACACCATATATTTT. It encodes CASSSQWDSGNTIYF.